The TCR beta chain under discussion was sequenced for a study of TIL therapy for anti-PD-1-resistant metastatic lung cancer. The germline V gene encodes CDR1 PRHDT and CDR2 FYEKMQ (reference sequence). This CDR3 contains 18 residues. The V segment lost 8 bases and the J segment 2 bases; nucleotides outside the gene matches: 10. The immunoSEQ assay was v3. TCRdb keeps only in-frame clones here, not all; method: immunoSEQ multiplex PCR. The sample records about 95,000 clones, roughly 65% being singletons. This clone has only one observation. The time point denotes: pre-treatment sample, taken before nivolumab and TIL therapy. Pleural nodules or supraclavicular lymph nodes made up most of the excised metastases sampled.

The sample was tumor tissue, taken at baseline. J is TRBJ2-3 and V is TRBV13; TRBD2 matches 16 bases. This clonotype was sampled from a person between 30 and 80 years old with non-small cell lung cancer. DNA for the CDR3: TGTGCCAGCGCCGGGACTAGCGGGGGGGGCATGTTCACAGATACGCAGTATTTT. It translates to CASAGTSGGGMFTDTQYF.